This TCR beta chain is drawn from a study of blood T cell repertoires in COVID-19 (dated by TCRdb to about 2020). Broadly, across the study: Samples covering the acute and convalescent phases of COVID-19 were provided by collaborators in the United States, Italy and Spain. The dataset comprised deeply sampled blood TCRbeta repertoires from subjects exposed to, actively infected with, or recovered from COVID-19. The repertoires were released in a freely available public database meant as a resource for research on the immune response to SARS-CoV-2. The material from the prospective study consisted of cDNA or gDNA derived from T cells, B-cell-depleted T cells, or PBMCs. A de-identified subject ID, COVID-19 status, age in years and sex were almost always included in the sample metadata. HLA class I and class II types, where available, came from metadata supplied by the sample provider rather than from assay-based typing. Samples came from the ongoing ImmuneRACE study (first 160 participants) plus 1,254 subjects from 6 global collaborators.

V is shortened by 2 bases, J by 5 bases, and the region joining them spans 7 bases. Its CDR3 holds 13 amino acids, cysteine through phenylalanine. The entry retains the CDR3 DNA only, 39 bases that are in frame from base 1. Looking up the germline V gene yields CDR1 SGHTS and CDR2 YDEGEE. Each collaborating institution followed its own protocols to collect whole blood in K2EDTA tubes. For TCRbeta analysis, collaborators shipped samples as frozen whole blood, isolated PBMCs, or DNA extracted from either of those sample types. TCRbeta CDR3 regions were amplified from genomic DNA using the immunoSEQ Assay, a bias-controlled multiplex PCR. As for the authors' bioinformatics: Within the assay, amplification of reference gene primers was used to estimate how many nucleated cells each sample contained. To quantify the absolute abundance of each unique TCRbeta CDR3 rearrangement, sequence reads were collapsed and filtered. Productive Simpson clonality was computed per sample as the square root of Simpson's diversity index over productive rearrangements. The table comes from immuneACCESS by way of TCRdb, which keeps in-frame sequences with V and J called. Part of the clones is missing from these tables; in studies checked, under half for an unresolved V gene and the rest for unknown reasons. The V and J calls and the clone size are those of that table, but D and trimming were determined from the DNA. The sample records some 90,000 clones, about 85% of which are singletons. 4% to 5.5% of the sample lies in the top ten.

Results and caveats for the whole study, not just this receptor: How much clinical and demographic metadata was included differed by source and by participant, and the metadata was provided uncurated.

This clone was picked up a small number of times. Its antigen remains unidentified. The input lacks base qualities; no much larger clone sits a single base away. The rearrangement joined TRBV5-8 to TRBJ2-2; the D gene is possibly TRBD1, with 5 bases matching. This TCR derives from a man between 60 and 75 years old with acute or convalescent COVID-19. The sequenced sample consisted of peripheral blood. The DNA sequence is TGTGCCAGCAGCTTCCAGGGAACCGGGGAGCTGTTTTTT. This gives the protein CASSFQGTGELFF.